This T cell receptor beta chain was sequenced in a study of cytomegalovirus exposure and HLA in healthy donors. The PCR contained 60 Vbeta and 13 Jbeta primers. Sequencing used immunoSEQ multiplex PCR; TCRdb keeps in-frame clones, though not all of them. The sample shows roughly 140,000 clones, just over 70% of them seen only once. The CDR3 runs 14 residues. CDR1 is SNHLY and CDR2 is FYNNEI in the germline V gene. Trimming stripped 4 bases from V and 3 bases from J, with 12 bases between. Findings and limits, study-wide: Whilst most TCR sequences proved rare, a subset of public TCRs occurred across many donors.

On this clone: Its antigen is as yet unknown.

The sequence was collected from a woman aged 25 to 39 in good health and CMV-seronegative. V and J are TRBV2 and TRBJ1-1; unclear D gene. The sequencing sample was made of PBMCs. The DNA of the CDR3 is TGTGCCAGCAGTGCAACGGCCGCGGACACTGAAGCTTTCTTT. Its translation is CASSATAADTEAFF.